This T cell receptor beta chain was identified in a study of blood T cell repertoires in COVID-19. Study summary: The United States, Italy and Spain supplied acute and convalescent COVID-19 samples. T cells, B-cell-depleted T cells, or PBMCs provided the cDNA or gDNA that served as material.

Trimming pared 7 bases from V and 7 bases from J, leaving 20 bases between. CDR1 is SNHLY and CDR2 is FYNNEI in the germline V gene. CDR3 length equals 14 residues. Authors' analysis steps: Scientists estimated how many nucleated cells there were by amplifying reference gene primers. This table comes from immunoSEQ multiplex PCR, and its TCRdb copy is limited to in-frame clones, with some not included. The DNA was the basis for D and trimming; V, J and clone size are from that table. The data hold 50,000 to 75,000 clones, with nearly 90% observed a single time. This chain connects TRBV2 to TRBJ2-7; weak D call: TRBD1 (6 bases). The sequenced sample was peripheral blood. The TCR was taken from a man aged 55 to 70 with acute or convalescent COVID-19. This CDR3 is CASTPNSQGREQYF. For the CDR3, the DNA is TGTGCCAGCACCCCTAACAGTCAGGGGCGAGAGCAGTACTTC.